What follows describes a single T cell receptor beta chain. No cognate antigen has been identified for it. No qualities accompany the bases; no much larger clone lies one base away. As encoded in the germline V gene, CDR1 is SGHTA while CDR2 is FQGNSA. V and J are truncated by 1 base and 0 bases respectively, leaving an intervening sequence of 7 bases. The CDR3 contains 15 residues, cysteine and phenylalanine counted. CDR3 DNA only is kept here, 45 bases in frame from base 1. One collaborating source in Seattle enrolled patients while the patients were actively infected and followed the patients over time throughout the course of disease. Whole blood was collected in K2EDTA tubes by collaborating institutions according to the institutions' own protocols. For TCRbeta analysis, collaborators shipped samples in one of three forms: frozen whole blood, isolated PBMCs, or DNA extracted from either of those sample types.

This sample is part of a study of blood T cell repertoires in COVID-19 (TCRdb year 2020). About the full investigation: Samples covering the acute and convalescent phases of COVID-19 were provided by collaborators in the United States, Italy and Spain. The prospective study material was composed of cDNA or gDNA derived from T cells, B-cell-depleted T cells, or PBMCs. Deeply sampled blood TCRbeta repertoires from subjects exposed to, actively infected with, or recovered from COVID-19 were included in the dataset. A freely available public database, intended as a resource for researchers studying the immune response to SARS-CoV-2, is where the repertoires were released. The samples were drawn from the first 160 participants of the ongoing ImmuneRACE study and from over 950 subjects provided by 6 global collaborators. A de-identified subject ID, COVID-19 status, age in years and sex were almost always included in the sample metadata. Where available, HLA class I and class II types were obtained from metadata supplied by the sample provider rather than from assay-based typing. The paper as a whole reports these results and caveats: The quantity of clinical and demographic metadata differed by source and by participant and was supplied without curation.

TCRbeta CDR3 regions were amplified from genomic DNA by means of the immunoSEQ Assay, a bias-controlled multiplex PCR. Under the source paper's analysis protocol: Nucleated cell counts per sample were estimated from amplification of reference gene primers within the assay. To quantify the absolute abundance of each unique TCRbeta CDR3 rearrangement, sequence reads were collapsed and filtered. Productive Simpson clonality was computed per sample as the square root of Simpson's diversity index over productive rearrangements. The table was pulled from immuneACCESS by TCRdb, which kept in-frame rearrangements only. Such tables lose some clones; where checked, under half of the loss comes from unresolved V genes, and the rest has no known cause. That table furnishes V, J and clone size, whereas the DNA furnished D and trimming. The table for this sample lists about 160,000 clones; about nine tenths of them were counted only once. Jointly, the top ten make up 4.8% of the sample.

The chain is assembled from TRBV7-2 and TRBJ1-3; perhaps TRBD1 is the D gene, with 5 bases matching. Sequencing input: peripheral blood. The TCR originated in a man aged 30-40 years with COVID-19, enrolled during active disease. Here the CDR3 is given as CASSLDRPSGNTIYF. The nucleotides read TGTGCCAGCAGCTTAGACAGGCCCTCTGGAAACACCATATATTTT.